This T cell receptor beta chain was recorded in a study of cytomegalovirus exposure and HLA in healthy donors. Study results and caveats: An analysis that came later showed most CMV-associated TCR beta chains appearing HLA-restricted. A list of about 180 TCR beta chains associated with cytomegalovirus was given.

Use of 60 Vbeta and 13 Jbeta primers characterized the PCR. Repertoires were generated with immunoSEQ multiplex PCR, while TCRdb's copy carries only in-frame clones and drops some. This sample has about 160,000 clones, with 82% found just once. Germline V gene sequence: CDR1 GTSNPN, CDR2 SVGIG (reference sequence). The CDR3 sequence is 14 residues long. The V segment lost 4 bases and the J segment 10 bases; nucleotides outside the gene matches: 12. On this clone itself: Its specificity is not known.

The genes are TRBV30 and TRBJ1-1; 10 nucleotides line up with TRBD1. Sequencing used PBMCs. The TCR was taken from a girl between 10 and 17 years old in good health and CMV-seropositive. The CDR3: CAWNYRDRGFLAFF. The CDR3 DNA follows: TGTGCCTGGAACTATCGGGACAGGGGCTTTCTAGCTTTCTTT.